Each of the 28 T cell receptor beta chains below was sequenced from the same sample in a study of blood T cell repertoires in COVID-19. Measured with immunoSEQ multiplex PCR; TCRdb has only the in-frame clones, and not every one. The table lists about 130,000 clones, about 70% of them singletons. Sequenced sample: peripheral blood. The receptors stem from a woman in her seventies with acute or convalescent COVID-19.

The chain employs TRBV5-6 and TRBJ1-1; D is unclear. V was clipped by 2 bases and J by 3 bases, with 11 bases between them. The CDR3 runs 14 residues. Germline values: CDR1 SGHDT, CDR2 YYEEEE. DNA of the CDR3: TGTGCCAGCAGCTTCTGGGCTCAGGACACTGAAGCTTTCTTT. This sequence encodes CASSFWAQDTEAFF.

The chain couples TRBV19 to TRBJ1-5; TRBD1 is a possible D gene (5 bases). V shed 3 bases and J shed 6 bases, with 15 bases lying between them. Germline values: CDR1 LNHDA, CDR2 SQIVND (reference sequence). CDR3 size: 15 residues. The CDR3 nucleotides are TGTGCCAGTAGTATCGGAGGGGATTTTGGTCAGCCCCAGCATTTT. This sequence encodes CASSIGGDFGQPQHF.

The chain carries TRBV6-6 and TRBJ2-3; no clear D gene. The V end lost 2 bases, the J end lost 3 bases, and 6 bases lay between the germline ends. The germline V gene has CDR1 MNHNY and CDR2 SVGAGI (reference sequence). CDR3 size: 13 residues. CDR3 region: CASSYMQTDTQYF. In DNA, the CDR3 is TGTGCCAGCAGTTACATGCAGACAGATACGCAGTATTTT.

The chain is built from TRBV4-1 and TRBJ1-6, with 9 bases lining up with TRBD1. This CDR3 has 15 residues. Germline V lookup: CDR1 MGHRA, CDR2 YSYEKL. The junction had 5 bases not matched to a gene; V was cut back by 5 bases and J by 6 bases. As DNA, the CDR3 is TGCGCCAGCAGCGTTCAGGACAGGGGTAATTCACCCCTCCACTTT. Its translation: CASSVQDRGNSPLHF.

A note on this clone: Other DNA sequences within the sample encode an identical CDR3. The V and J genes are TRBV4-1 and TRBJ2-7, with 7 nucleotides matching TRBD2. CDR1 is MGHRA and CDR2 is YSYEKL in the germline V gene. The CDR3 consists of 14 residues. The trim removed 1 base at V and 4 bases at J, leaving 4 bases unmatched. The CDR3 spells CASSQVGGSYEQYF. The DNA of the CDR3 is TGCGCCAGCAGCCAAGTAGGCGGGAGTTACGAGCAGTACTTC.

This clone turned up a few times. The V call is TRBV27, the J call TRBJ2-3, with D tentatively TRBD1 (5 bases). V dropped 3 bases and J dropped 0 bases, with 10 bases sitting between them. The CDR3 consists of 15 residues. Germline loops: CDR1 MNHEY, CDR2 SMNVEV (reference sequence). The CDR3 sequence is CASSFLDSSTDTQYF. The CDR3 DNA is TGTGCCAGCAGTTTTCTCGACAGCAGCACAGATACGCAGTATTTT.

The chain carries TRBV3-1 (or the pseudogene TRBV3-2) and TRBJ2-7; tentatively, D is TRBD2 (5 bases). Germline assignment: CDR1 LGHDT and CDR2 YNNKEL (reference sequence). The CDR3 is 16 amino acids. The V end lost 0 bases, the J end lost 0 bases, and 12 bases lay between the germline ends. The CDR3 coding sequence is TGTGCCAGCAGCCAAGATCAAGGCGGGCACTCCTACGAGCAGTACTTC. Translation: CASSQDQGGHSYEQYF.

This clone appeared once. The rearrangement uses TRBV7-9 and TRBJ2-3, with 10 positions matching TRBD2. The CDR3 is made up of 15 amino acids. The trim removed 4 bases at V and 4 bases at J, leaving 5 bases unmatched. Germline CDR1 is SEHNR and CDR2 is FQNEAQ (reference sequence). CDR3 sequence reads: CASSSKAGGADTQYF. The CDR3 DNA sequence: TGTGCCAGCAGCTCCAAAGCGGGGGGGGCAGATACGCAGTATTTT.

The rearrangement links TRBV2 to TRBJ1-2; 11 positions agree with TRBD1. With V trimmed by 2 bases and J by 4 bases, 3 bases remained unmatched. Germline-derived CDR1 and CDR2 are SNHLY and FYNNEI. This CDR3 is 15 amino acids long. The CDR3 DNA reads TGTGCCAGCAGTGAATGGGACAGGGGGGTCTATGGCTACACCTTC. Its translation is CASSEWDRGVYGYTF.

The chain uses TRBV6-5 and TRBJ1-2, with 8 bases lining up with TRBD1. The CDR3 extends over 14 amino acids. V gave up 6 bases and J gave up 0 bases; unmatched junction bases: 3. Per germline, CDR1 MNHEY and CDR2 SVGAGI. CDR3 in DNA: TGTGCCAGCAGCGACAGGGGCACTAACTATGGCTACACCTTC. Translated: CASSDRGTNYGYTF.

This clone has more than one count but fewer than ten. The V call is TRBV7-9, the J call TRBJ1-2, with D perhaps matching TRBD1 (5 bases). The V gene lost 5 bases and the J gene lost 7 bases, with 14 bases spanning the gap. The CDR3 loop spans 13 amino acids. Germline CDR1 and CDR2: SEHNR and FQNEAQ (reference sequence). As DNA, the CDR3 is TGTGCCAGCAGCCAAGGGACGGGGGTTGGCTACACCTTC. Translating it yields CASSQGTGVGYTF.

This chain links TRBV27 with TRBJ2-2; 9 bases align to TRBD2. Looked up from germline, CDR1 is MNHEY and CDR2 is SMNVEV (reference sequence). Trimming took 4 bases from V and 3 from J; bases not matched to a gene: 12. This CDR3 is built from 18 residues. The CDR3 loop reads CASSSGRRSGRYTGELFF. The DNA of the CDR3 is TGTGCCAGCAGTTCCGGCCGGAGGAGCGGGAGGTACACCGGGGAGCTGTTTTTT.

As DNA, the CDR3 is TGTGCCAGCAGCTTGGTGCAGTACTCCTACGAGCAGTACTTC. Its protein is CASSLVQYSYEQYF. The chain combines TRBV11-2 with TRBJ2-7; D is ambiguous. Trimming shortened V by 3 bases and J by 0 bases, and 9 bases separated the two germline ends. The length of the CDR3 is 14 residues. CDR1 and CDR2 from the germline V gene are SGHAT and FQNNGV.

V gene TRBV5-1 combines with J gene TRBJ2-1; 8 positions match TRBD2. CDR1 and CDR2 (germline): SGHRS, YFSETQ. After removal of 1 base from V and 3 bases from J, the junction contained 6 bases not matched to a gene. There are 16 residues in the CDR3. The DNA of the CDR3 is TGCGCCAGCAGCTTGTCTACTAGCGGCAGCTACAATGAGCAGTTCTTC. Amino acids: CASSLSTSGSYNEQFF. Based on the CDR3 plus reference TRBV5-1 and TRBJ2-1, the full variable domain is KAGVTQTPRYLIKTRGQQVTLSCSPISGHRSVSWYQQTPGQGLQFLFEYFSETQRNKGNFPGRFSGRQFSNSRSEMNVSTLELGDSALYLCASSLSTSGSYNEQFFGPGTRLTVL.

The chain uses TRBV7-6 and TRBJ2-1; D gene uncertain. Germline V gene lookup returns CDR1 SGHVS and CDR2 FNYEAQ. V was pared by 5 bases and J by 8 bases, with 10 bases between. The CDR3 is 12 residues long. The CDR3, as DNA: TGTGCCAGCAGCCAGACTTATTATGAGCAGTTCTTC. Protein product: CASSQTYYEQFF.

The chain carries TRBV19 and TRBJ1-1, with a tentative D call TRBD1 (5 bases). Germline CDR1 is LNHDA and CDR2 is SQIVND (reference sequence). The CDR3 contains 16 residues. The V end lost 7 bases, the J end lost 0 bases, and 18 bases lay between the germline ends. In nucleotides, the CDR3 is TGTGCCAGTACTACCCGCGGCGGGGGGGTGAACACTGAAGCTTTCTTT. Protein: CASTTRGGGVNTEAFF.

This clone showed up just a few times. The V and J genes are TRBV28 and TRBJ2-7, with 11 bases matching TRBD1. Germline trimming cut 5 bases from V and 6 bases from J; bases unmatched to any gene: 6. The germline CDR1 and CDR2 sequences are MDHEN and SYDVKM. There are 14 residues in the CDR3. In DNA form, the CDR3 reads TGTGCCAGCAGTCTGTGGACAGGGGGCCCCGAGCAGTACTTC. It translates to CASSLWTGGPEQYF.

This sequence joins TRBV4-2 and TRBJ2-7; TRBD2 matches at 12 bases. CDR1 LGHNA and CDR2 YNFKEQ come from the germline V gene. The CDR3 consists of 15 residues. J gave up 9 bases and V 1 base, and 7 bases lay outside the gene matches. The DNA for the CDR3 is TGTGCCAGCAGCCAAGGACTAGCGGGAGAGCCCTCGCAGTACTTC. It translates to CASSQGLAGEPSQYF.

This clone has more than one count but fewer than ten. The chain recombines TRBV10-3 with TRBJ2-5, with TRBD1 matching 9 bases. In germline, CDR1 is ENHRY, CDR2 SYGVKD. The CDR3 contains 12 residues. Germline trimming cut 9 bases from V and 5 bases from J; bases unmatched to any gene: 4. CDR3 residues: CAMGQGSETQYF. DNA for the CDR3: TGTGCCATGGGACAGGGTTCGGAGACCCAGTACTTC.

This clone was detected once. The chain combines TRBV27 with TRBJ1-2, with 9 bases fitting TRBD1. Trimming cost V 5 bases and J 6 bases; bases outside gene matches: 7. Germline V CDR1 and CDR2: MNHEY, SMNVEV (reference sequence). The CDR3 is made up of 14 amino acids. CDR3 DNA sequence: TGTGCCAGCAGTGCCCGGGACAGGGTTCATGGCTACACCTTC. It encodes CASSARDRVHGYTF.

This chain links TRBV12-5 with TRBJ1-1; no firm D call. The CDR3 spans 12 residues. Per germline, CDR1 LGHNT and CDR2 FRNRAP. Trimming pared 5 bases from V and 4 bases from J, leaving 8 bases between. In DNA, the CDR3 is TGTGCTAGTGGTAGAGGCCTCACTGAAGCTTTCTTT. Residues: CASGRGLTEAFF.

This clone was recorded a few times. V usage is TRBV7-7 and J usage is TRBJ1-1; D is unresolved. The CDR3 extends over 13 amino acids. V lost 1 base and J lost 2, with 5 bases in between. The V gene's germline CDR1 is SSHAT and CDR2 FNYEAQ (reference sequence). For the CDR3, the DNA is TGTGCCAGCAGCTTAGGACAAAACACTGAAGCTTTCTTT. Translated: CASSLGQNTEAFF.

The CDR3 here is CASQIGSYQPQHF. CDR3 sequence (DNA): TGTGCCAGCCAAATTGGGAGTTATCAGCCCCAGCATTTT. The genes are TRBV2 and TRBJ1-5; D is unclear. The CDR3 has 13 amino acids. CDR1 and CDR2 (germline): SNHLY, FYNNEI. Trimming left V 8 bases short and J 5 bases short, with 13 bases between.

This chain uses TRBV4-1 with TRBJ1-2, with 7 nucleotides matching TRBD1. Germline-derived CDR1 and CDR2 are MGHRA and YSYEKL. V lost 4 bases to trimming and J lost 6 bases; unmatched junction nucleotides: 8. This CDR3 has 14 amino acids. CDR3 nucleotides: TGCGCCAGCAGCCGCACGGGACAGCGGGATGGCTACACCTTC. It is translated as CASSRTGQRDGYTF.

The V call is TRBV11-2, the J call TRBJ2-1; 14 bases fit TRBD2. With 0 bases clipped from V and 9 bases from J, the junction kept 4 bases outside the gene matches. CDR1 and CDR2 (germline): SGHAT, FQNNGV. CDR3 length: 16 residues. This chain's CDR3 is CASSLDRLAGGIEQFF. The CDR3 DNA sequence: TGTGCCAGCAGCTTAGATAGACTAGCGGGGGGGATTGAGCAGTTCTTC.

V gene TRBV4-1 combines with J gene TRBJ2-7, with 9 bases aligning to TRBD1. There are 17 residues in the CDR3. Losses at the gene ends were 0 bases for V and 6 bases for J; bases not matched to a gene: 12. The germline V gene has CDR1 MGHRA and CDR2 YSYEKL. This CDR3 reads CASSQDRRDRALGEQYF. The CDR3 coding sequence is TGCGCCAGCAGCCAAGATAGAAGGGACAGGGCTTTAGGCGAGCAGTACTTC.

This clone was recorded only once. The CDR3 sequence is CASSQEGGTSVRGSYNEQFF. The DNA of the CDR3 is TGTGCCAGCAGCCAAGAAGGTGGGACTAGCGTAAGGGGCTCCTACAATGAGCAGTTCTTC. The chain recombines TRBV4-2 with TRBJ2-1, with TRBD2 matching 10 bases. CDR1 is LGHNA and CDR2 is YNFKEQ in the germline V gene. This CDR3 region has 20 residues. V was clipped by 0 bases and J by 0 bases; unmatched bases: 11.

A few counts support this clone. This chain links TRBV29-1 with TRBJ1-4; possibly TRBD1 for D (5 bases). Germline V gives CDR1 SQVTM, CDR2 ANQGSEA. The CDR3 has 16 residues. This chain's CDR3 is CMPWGTALKGDEKLFF. The DNA for the CDR3 is TGCATGCCCTGGGGGACTGCCCTCAAAGGAGATGAAAAACTGTTTTTT.